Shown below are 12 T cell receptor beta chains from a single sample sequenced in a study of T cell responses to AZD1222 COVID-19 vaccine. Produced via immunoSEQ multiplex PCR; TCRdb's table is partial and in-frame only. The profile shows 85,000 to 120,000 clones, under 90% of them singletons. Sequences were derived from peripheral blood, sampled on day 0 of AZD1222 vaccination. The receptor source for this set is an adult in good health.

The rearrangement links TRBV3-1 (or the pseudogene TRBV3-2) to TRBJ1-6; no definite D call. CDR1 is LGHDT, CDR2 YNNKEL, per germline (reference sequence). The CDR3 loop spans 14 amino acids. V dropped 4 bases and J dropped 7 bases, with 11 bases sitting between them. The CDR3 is CASSLGRGNSPLHF. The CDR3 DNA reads TGTGCCAGCAGCCTTGGACGTGGGAATTCACCCCTCCACTTT.

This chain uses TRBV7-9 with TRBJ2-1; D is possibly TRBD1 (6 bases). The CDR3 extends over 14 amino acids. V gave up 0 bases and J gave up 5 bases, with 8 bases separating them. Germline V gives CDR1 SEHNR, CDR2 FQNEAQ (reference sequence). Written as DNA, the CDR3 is TGTGCCAGCAGCTTAGCTGGACAGAACAATGAGCAGTTCTTC. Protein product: CASSLAGQNNEQFF.

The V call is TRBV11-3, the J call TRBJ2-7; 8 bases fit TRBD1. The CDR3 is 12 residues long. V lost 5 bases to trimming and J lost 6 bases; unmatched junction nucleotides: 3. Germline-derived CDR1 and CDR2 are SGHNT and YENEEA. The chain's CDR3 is CASSNTGGEQYF. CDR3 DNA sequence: TGTGCCAGCAGCAATACAGGGGGCGAGCAGTACTTC.

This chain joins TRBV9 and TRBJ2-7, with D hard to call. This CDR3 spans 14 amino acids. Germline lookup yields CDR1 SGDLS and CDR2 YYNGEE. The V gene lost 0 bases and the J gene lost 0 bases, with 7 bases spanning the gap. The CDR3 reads CASSVEPSSYEQYF. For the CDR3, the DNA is TGTGCCAGCAGCGTAGAACCGAGCTCCTACGAGCAGTACTTC.

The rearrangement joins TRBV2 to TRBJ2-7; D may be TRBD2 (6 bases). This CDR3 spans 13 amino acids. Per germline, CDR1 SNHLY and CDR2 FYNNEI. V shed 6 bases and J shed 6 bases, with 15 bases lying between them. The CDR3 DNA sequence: TGTGCCAGCAGGGGGGGACGGTATCTCGAGCAGTACTTC. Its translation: CASRGGRYLEQYF.

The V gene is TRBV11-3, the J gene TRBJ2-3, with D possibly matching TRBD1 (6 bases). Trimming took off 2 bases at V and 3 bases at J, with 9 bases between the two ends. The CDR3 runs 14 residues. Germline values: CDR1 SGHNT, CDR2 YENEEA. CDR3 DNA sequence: TGTGCCAGCAGCTTAAACAGGGTAACAGATACGCAGTATTTT. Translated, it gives CASSLNRVTDTQYF.

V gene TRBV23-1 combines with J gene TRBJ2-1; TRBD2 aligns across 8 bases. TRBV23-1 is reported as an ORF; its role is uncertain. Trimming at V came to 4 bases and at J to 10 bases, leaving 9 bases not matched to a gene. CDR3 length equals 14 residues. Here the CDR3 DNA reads TGCGCCAGCAGTCGCAAGCGGGAGAGAGGAGAGCAGTTCTTC. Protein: CASSRKRERGEQFF.

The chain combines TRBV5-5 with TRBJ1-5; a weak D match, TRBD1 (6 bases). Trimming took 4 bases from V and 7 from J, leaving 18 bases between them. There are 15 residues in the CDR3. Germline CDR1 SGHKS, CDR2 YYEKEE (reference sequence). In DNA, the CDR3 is TGTGCCAGCAGCGCCCTTGGACAGAGGATCCAGCCCCAGCATTTT. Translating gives CASSALGQRIQPQHF.

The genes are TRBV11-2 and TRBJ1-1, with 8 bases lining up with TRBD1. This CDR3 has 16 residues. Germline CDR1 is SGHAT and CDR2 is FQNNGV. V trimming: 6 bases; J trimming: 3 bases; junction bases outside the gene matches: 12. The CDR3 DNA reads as TGTGCCAGCAGTACCGGAAGGCAGGGGGCAGACACTGAAGCTTTCTTT. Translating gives CASSTGRQGADTEAFF.

CDR3 residues: CSAREHYEQYF. In DNA, the CDR3 is TGCAGTGCTAGAGAACACTACGAGCAGTACTTC. The chain links TRBV20-1 to TRBJ2-7; D unclear. Germline V CDR1 and CDR2: DFQATT, SNEGSKA (reference sequence). The germline V and J ends were trimmed by 0 bases and 3 bases, with 3 bases remaining between them. The CDR3 extends over 11 amino acids.

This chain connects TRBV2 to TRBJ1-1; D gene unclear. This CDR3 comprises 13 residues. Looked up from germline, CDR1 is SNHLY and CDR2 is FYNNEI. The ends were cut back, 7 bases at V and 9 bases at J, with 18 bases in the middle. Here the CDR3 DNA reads TGTGCCAGCATTAGGGTCGCCTCAACACAAGCTTTCTTT. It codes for CASIRVASTQAFF.

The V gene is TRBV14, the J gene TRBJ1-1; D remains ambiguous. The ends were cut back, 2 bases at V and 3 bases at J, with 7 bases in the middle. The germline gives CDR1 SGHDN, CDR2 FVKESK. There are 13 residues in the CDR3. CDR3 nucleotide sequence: TGTGCCAGCAGCCAACCGGGATACACTGAAGCTTTCTTT. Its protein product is CASSQPGYTEAFF.